The 4 T cell receptor beta chains in this list originate from one sample, sequenced in a study of T cell responses to AZD1222 COVID-19 vaccine. Libraries were prepared by immunoSEQ multiplex PCR; TCRdb keeps only in-frame clonotypes and omits some of them. This table holds some 150,000 clones. What was sequenced was peripheral blood. These receptors originate from an adult in good health.

The V call is TRBV4-1, the J call TRBJ1-1; 8 bases fit TRBD1. Germline V gene data show CDR1 as MGHRA and CDR2 as YSYEKL. J gave up 6 bases and V 1 base, and 4 bases lay outside the gene matches. The CDR3 sequence is 14 residues long. CDR3 region: CASSQAQGAAEAFF. CDR3 in DNA: TGCGCCAGCAGCCAAGCTCAGGGGGCGGCTGAAGCTTTCTTT.

As regards this clone: At one end the junction does not follow the germline gene, possibly because of a read error. The chain recombines TRBV7-3 with TRBJ2-7, with TRBD1 matching 10 bases. CDR1 SGHTA and CDR2 FQGTGA come from the germline V gene. This CDR3 is built from 15 residues. The CDR3 region is CASSLTGTGAYEQYF. In DNA form, the CDR3 reads TGTGCCAGCAGCCTAACCGGGACAGGGGCCTACGAGCAGTACTTC.

This chain connects TRBV27 to TRBJ2-7, with D maybe TRBD2 (6 bases). V gave up 6 bases and J gave up 7 bases, with 25 bases separating them. The CDR3 is 16 residues long. CDR1 and CDR2 (germline): MNHEY, SMNVEV (reference sequence). The CDR3 region is CASRITPPPGVGEQYF. The CDR3 coding sequence is TGTGCCAGCAGGATTACACCTCCACCGGGGGTAGGGGAGCAGTACTTC.

V and J are TRBV4-1 and TRBJ2-5, with D unclear. Between the trimmed V and J ends, which lost 4 bases and 5 bases, there was a span of 11 bases. The CDR3 sequence is 13 residues long. CDR1 is MGHRA, CDR2 YSYEKL, per germline. The CDR3 region is CASSPPVWETQYF. The CDR3 DNA sequence: TGCGCCAGCAGCCCTCCTGTGTGGGAGACCCAGTACTTC.